This T cell receptor (beta chain) originates from a study of blood T cell repertoires in COVID-19. About the study: The United States, Italy and Spain supplied acute and convalescent COVID-19 samples.

The table lists this clone with a few counts. Original methodology: Estimation of nucleated cell counts relied on the amplification of reference gene primers. Sequencing was performed with immunoSEQ multiplex PCR; in TCRdb, only in-frame clones are kept and a portion is missing. V and J calls plus clone size are reproduced from that table; the DNA served to infer D and trimming. Among around 47,000 clones listed, under 85% were seen once. The TCR comes from a man between 65 and 85 years old with active COVID-19. The material sequenced was peripheral blood.

The CDR3 reads CASSYATEGEQFF. CDR3 DNA sequence: TGTGCCAGCAGTTACGCTACAGAGGGTGAGCAGTTCTTC. The rearrangement joins TRBV6-2 or TRBV6-3 to TRBJ2-1; tentatively, D is TRBD2 (5 bases). This CDR3 has 13 amino acids. V was shortened by 2 bases and J by 9 bases, with 11 bases between the two germline ends. From germline, CDR1 is MNHEY and CDR2 SVGEGT.